A selection of T cell receptor beta chains follows, all from one sample in a study of shared clonotypes between healthy human individuals. Clones were read by immunoSEQ multiplex PCR, and TCRdb kept only the in-frame ones, dropping some. Among about 1.5 million clones listed, roughly 98% were seen once. The sequenced sample was naive CD4+ T cells sorted from blood. The source of these receptors is a man younger than 45 in good health. Both conserved end residues are part of each CDR3. A D gene is named only where the DNA matches it firmly. The size of a clone is reported for some rows only, either as once, few or many, or as a class for expanded clones.

J gene: TRBJ2-5; V gene: TRBV25-1; clone size: .; D gene: .; CDR3 length: 13; CDR3 DNA: TGTGCCAGCAGTGAATTGAACCAAGAGACCCAGTACTTC; CDR3 protein: CASSELNQETQYF
J gene: TRBJ2-5; V gene: TRBV11-2; clone size: .; D gene: TRBD2; CDR3 length: 16; CDR3 DNA: TGTGCCAGCAGGTCCGGGACTAGCGGATCCGTGGAGACCCAGTACTTC; CDR3 protein: CASRSGTSGSVETQYF
J gene: TRBJ1-2; V gene: TRBV5-1; clone size: .; D gene: .; CDR3 length: 15; CDR3 DNA: TGCGCCAGCAGCCTAGAGGCAGGAGCTAACTATGGCTACACCTTC; CDR3 protein: CASSLEAGANYGYTF
J gene: TRBJ1-1; V gene: TRBV5-4; clone size: once; D gene: TRBD1; CDR3 length: 15; CDR3 DNA: TGTGCCAGCAGCTCCCCCGGGACAGAAAACACTGAAGCTTTCTTT; CDR3 protein: CASSSPGTENTEAFF
J gene: TRBJ1-5; V gene: TRBV5-5; clone size: once; D gene: .; CDR3 length: 17; CDR3 DNA: TGTGCCAGCAGCCCCCTGGGGGGGACGGATGGCAATCAGCCCCAGCATTTT; CDR3 protein: CASSPLGGTDGNQPQHF
J gene: TRBJ2-7; V gene: TRBV5-5; clone size: .; D gene: TRBD2; CDR3 length: 14; CDR3 DNA: TGTGCCAGCAGCTCCACCGCGGGGGACTACGAGCAGTACTTC; CDR3 protein: CASSSTAGDYEQYF
J gene: TRBJ1-1; V gene: TRBV11-1; clone size: .; D gene: TRBD1; CDR3 length: 18; CDR3 DNA: TGTGCCAGCAGCTTAGGCTGGCAGGGGGCATCGATACACACTGAAGCTTTCTTT; CDR3 protein: CASSLGWQGASIHTEAFF
J gene: TRBJ2-7; V gene: TRBV7-2; clone size: .; D gene: TRBD2; CDR3 length: 19; CDR3 DNA: TGTGCCAGCAGCTTAGCGTCTTCTTTGGCTAGCGGGAGATCCTACGAGCAGTACTTC; CDR3 protein: CASSLASSLASGRSYEQYF
J gene: TRBJ2-2; V gene: TRBV6-5; clone size: .; D gene: .; CDR3 length: 13; CDR3 DNA: TGTGCCAGCAGGACGGGAAGGGTCGGGGAGCTGTTTTTT; CDR3 protein: CASRTGRVGELFF
J gene: TRBJ2-2; V gene: TRBV5-6; clone size: once; D gene: TRBD1; CDR3 length: 16; CDR3 DNA: TGTGCCAGCAGCCCGACAGGGTTAATGAACACCGGGGAGCTGTTTTTT; CDR3 protein: CASSPTGLMNTGELFF
J gene: TRBJ1-2; V gene: TRBV2; clone size: .; D gene: .; CDR3 length: 12; CDR3 DNA: TGTGCCAGCAGGGGGGACGGCTATGGCTACACCTTC; CDR3 protein: CASRGDGYGYTF
J gene: TRBJ2-7; V gene: TRBV2; clone size: .; D gene: .; CDR3 length: 16; CDR3 DNA: TGTGCCAGCAGTGAGTTAGGAAGGGCGGGCACGTACGAGCAGTACTTC; CDR3 protein: CASSELGRAGTYEQYF
J gene: TRBJ1-1; V gene: TRBV5-6; clone size: .; D gene: .; CDR3 length: 14; CDR3 DNA: TGTGCCAGCAGCCGGGCGGGGGTGAACACTGAAGCTTTCTTT; CDR3 protein: CASSRAGVNTEAFF
J gene: TRBJ2-1; V gene: TRBV27; clone size: .; D gene: TRBD1; CDR3 length: 15; CDR3 DNA: TGTGCCAGCAACACGGCAGGGGGCCCCTACAATGAGCAGTTCTTC; CDR3 protein: CASNTAGGPYNEQFF
J gene: TRBJ2-1; V gene: TRBV5-1; clone size: .; D gene: TRBD2; CDR3 length: 16; CDR3 DNA: TGCGCCAGCAGCTTGGAACTAGCGGGAGCTAACGGTGAGCAGTTCTTC; CDR3 protein: CASSLELAGANGEQFF
J gene: TRBJ2-5; V gene: TRBV2; clone size: once; D gene: TRBD1; CDR3 length: 15; CDR3 DNA: TGTGCCAGCAGCGCCCGAGTGACAGGGTTAGAGACCCAGTACTTC; CDR3 protein: CASSARVTGLETQYF
J gene: TRBJ2-2; V gene: TRBV18; clone size: .; D gene: .; CDR3 length: 12; CDR3 DNA: TGTGCCAGCTCCGGGGGGCCCGGGGAGCTGTTTTTT; CDR3 protein: CASSGGPGELFF
J gene: TRBJ2-6; V gene: TRBV9; clone size: .; D gene: .; CDR3 length: 16; CDR3 DNA: TGTGCCAGCAGCCCCCCTGGTGGGTTTGGGGCCAACGTCCTGACTTTC; CDR3 protein: CASSPPGGFGANVLTF
J gene: TRBJ1-5; V gene: TRBV12-5; clone size: .; D gene: TRBD1; CDR3 length: 15; CDR3 DNA: TGTGCTAGTGCCGAGGGGACAGATAGCAATCAGCCCCAGCATTTT; CDR3 protein: CASAEGTDSNQPQHF
J gene: TRBJ2-7; V gene: TRBV7-6; clone size: .; D gene: .; CDR3 length: 15; CDR3 DNA: TGTGCCAGCAGCTCCCAGGGTTCCCATTCCTACGAGCAGTACTTC; CDR3 protein: CASSSQGSHSYEQYF
J gene: TRBJ2-5; V gene: TRBV7-3; clone size: .; D gene: .; CDR3 length: 14; CDR3 DNA: TGTGCCAGCAGGGACAGCCGCAGTCAAGAGACCCAGTACTTC; CDR3 protein: CASRDSRSQETQYF
J gene: TRBJ2-3; V gene: TRBV7-6; clone size: .; D gene: TRBD2; CDR3 length: 20; CDR3 DNA: TGTGCCAGCAGCTTAGCAGGATGGTACGGGACTAAACCCAGCACAGATACGCAGTATTTT; CDR3 protein: CASSLAGWYGTKPSTDTQYF
J gene: TRBJ1-5; V gene: TRBV7-2; clone size: few; D gene: TRBD1; CDR3 length: 15; CDR3 DNA: TGTGCCAGCAGTAGGGACAGGGTTAGCAATCAGCCCCAGCATTTT; CDR3 protein: CASSRDRVSNQPQHF
J gene: TRBJ2-1; V gene: TRBV29-1; clone size: .; D gene: .; CDR3 length: 14; CDR3 DNA: TGCAGCGTTGCCAAGGGGGGGGAGGGCAATGAGCAGTTCTTC; CDR3 protein: CSVAKGGEGNEQFF
J gene: TRBJ2-7; V gene: TRBV5-1; clone size: .; D gene: .; CDR3 length: 15; CDR3 DNA: TGCGCCAGCAGCCAGGACGTCGACCTTAGGGACGAGCAGTACTTC; CDR3 protein: CASSQDVDLRDEQYF